This T cell receptor (beta chain) came from a study of blood T cells in healthy people across ages. This CDR3 contains 12 residues. Germline V lookup: CDR1 SGHTA, CDR2 FQGNSA. Trimming took off 5 bases at V and 6 bases at J, with 10 bases between the two ends. Combining a sample-barcoded 5' primer with a J-beta primer mix, a second PCR ran for about 6 to 12 cycles. Each CDR3 protein gets one entry after TCRdb re-called the 5' RACE reads with MiXCR. The table records more than 1,000,000 distinct CDR3 sequences, about 23% of them present only once. These data were also reused for a study on T cells of mothers and their children. Per that study: Sequencing returned over 8 million TCR beta CDR3 reads per mother and roughly 3.1 million per child.

The clonotype comes from a girl aged 2-15 years in good health. The sequencing input was blood. The chain joins TRBV7-2 to TRBJ2-5, with TRBD2 as a possible D gene (6 bases). Here the CDR3 DNA reads TGTGCCAGCAGCCGGACTACTAAGACCCAGTACTTC. Protein product: CASSRTTKTQYF.